The clone carrying this TCR beta chain was seen repeatedly, ten times or more. Its antigen is currently unknown. This sample is drawn from a study of Graves' ophthalmopathy and Graves' hyperthyroidism. Study results and caveats: Blood was where most expanded thyroid clonotypes above 0.001 frequency also turned up. Sensitivity of around 88% and specificity of roughly 80% were achieved when a 13-signature model separated ophthalmopathy from stable hyperthyroidism.

As the template, RNA transcripts were used to amplify TCR beta CDR3 regions. HTBI-primed RT-PCR formed the first round, and a multiplex PCR formed the second. One entry per CDR3 protein, called by TCRdb with MiXCR from the multiplex PCR reads. The sample gives fewer than 600,000 distinct CDR3 sequences, 14% of which show up once; 8% to 10% is in the top ten. The V end lost 0 bases, the J end lost 5 bases, and 14 bases lay between the germline ends. CDR3 length: 15 amino acids. The germline V gene has CDR1 SEHNR and CDR2 FQNEAQ (reference sequence). The TCR comes from a woman in her twenties or thirties with Graves' ophthalmopathy. The chain is built from TRBV7-9 and TRBJ2-7; D unresolved. The specimen sequenced was blood. The CDR3 reads CASSLAGWGSHEQYF. CDR3 nucleotide sequence: TGTGCCAGCAGCTTAGCAGGCTGGGGTTCCCACGAGCAGTACTTC.